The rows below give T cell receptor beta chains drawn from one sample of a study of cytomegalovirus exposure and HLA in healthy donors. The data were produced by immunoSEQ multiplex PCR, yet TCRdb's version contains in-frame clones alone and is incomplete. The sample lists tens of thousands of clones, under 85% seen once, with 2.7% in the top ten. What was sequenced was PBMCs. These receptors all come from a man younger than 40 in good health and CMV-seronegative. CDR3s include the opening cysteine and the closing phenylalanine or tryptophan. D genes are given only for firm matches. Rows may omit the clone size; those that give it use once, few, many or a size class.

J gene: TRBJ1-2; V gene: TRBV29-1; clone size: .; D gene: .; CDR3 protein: CSVAANYGYTF; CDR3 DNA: TGCAGCGTTGCTGCTAACTATGGCTACACCTTC
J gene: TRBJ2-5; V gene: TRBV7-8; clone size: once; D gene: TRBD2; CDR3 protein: CASSSRSGARGQETQYF; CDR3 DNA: TGTGCCAGCAGCTCGCGGAGCGGGGCCCGAGGACAAGAGACCCAGTACTTC
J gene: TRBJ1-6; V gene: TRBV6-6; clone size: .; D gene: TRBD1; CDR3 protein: CASSPGQGAINSPLHF; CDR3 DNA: TGTGCCAGCAGCCCGGGACAGGGGGCGATTAATTCACCCCTCCACTTT
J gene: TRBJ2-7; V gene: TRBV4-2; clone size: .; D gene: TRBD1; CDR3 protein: CATGQGKGYEQYF; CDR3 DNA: TGTGCCACCGGACAGGGTAAGGGCTACGAGCAGTACTTC
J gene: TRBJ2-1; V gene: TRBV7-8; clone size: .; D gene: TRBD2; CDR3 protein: CASSGGGDGPNNEQFF; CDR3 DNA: TGTGCCAGCAGCGGGGGAGGGGACGGGCCCAACAATGAGCAGTTCTTC
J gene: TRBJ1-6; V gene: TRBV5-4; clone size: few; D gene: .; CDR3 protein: CASSLIAVNSPLHF; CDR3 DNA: TGTGCCAGCAGCTTAATAGCAGTCAATTCACCCCTCCACTTT
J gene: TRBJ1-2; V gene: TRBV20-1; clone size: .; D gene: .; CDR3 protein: CSAREHGDYTF; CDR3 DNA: TGCAGTGCTAGAGAACACGGGGACTACACCTTC
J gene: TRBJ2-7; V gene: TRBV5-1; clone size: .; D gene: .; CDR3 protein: CASSLLGSSYEQYF; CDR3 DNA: TGCGCCAGCAGCTTGTTGGGGAGCTCCTACGAGCAGTACTTC
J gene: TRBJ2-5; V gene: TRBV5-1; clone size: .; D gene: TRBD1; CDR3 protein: CASSGTGDETQYF; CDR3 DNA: TGCGCCAGCAGCGGGACAGGGGATGAGACCCAGTACTTC
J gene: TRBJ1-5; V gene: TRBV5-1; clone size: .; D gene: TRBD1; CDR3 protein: CASSLEARGSNQPQHF; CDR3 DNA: TGCGCCAGCAGCTTGGAGGCCAGGGGGAGCAATCAGCCCCAGCATTTT
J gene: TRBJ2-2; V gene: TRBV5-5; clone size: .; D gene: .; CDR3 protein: CASSLRNTGELFF; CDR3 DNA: TGTGCCAGCAGCTTGCGGAACACCGGGGAGCTGTTTTTT
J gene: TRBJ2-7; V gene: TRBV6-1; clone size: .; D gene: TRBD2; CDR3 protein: CASLFGGAYEQYF; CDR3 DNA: TGTGCCAGCCTTTTTGGGGGGGCCTACGAGCAGTACTTC
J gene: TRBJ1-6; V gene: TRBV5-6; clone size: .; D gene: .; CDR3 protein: CASSPRGHSYNSPLHF; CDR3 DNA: TGTGCCAGCAGCCCCAGGGGCCACTCCTATAATTCACCCCTCCACTTT
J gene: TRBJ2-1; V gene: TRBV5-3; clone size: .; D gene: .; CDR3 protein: CARSPPTGTGEQFF; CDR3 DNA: TGTGCCAGAAGCCCTCCGACAGGTACTGGTGAGCAGTTCTTC
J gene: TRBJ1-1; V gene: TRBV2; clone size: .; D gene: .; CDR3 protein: CAARLKGNTEAFF; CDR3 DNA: TGTGCCGCGCGACTTAAAGGGAACACTGAAGCTTTCTTT
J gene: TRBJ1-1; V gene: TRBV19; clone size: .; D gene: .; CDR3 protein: CASNRGHPNTEAFF; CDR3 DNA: TGTGCCAGTAATCGGGGACACCCGAACACTGAAGCTTTCTTT
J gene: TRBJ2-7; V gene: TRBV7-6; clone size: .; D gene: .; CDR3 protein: CASSLYEGGGEQYF; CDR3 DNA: TGTGCCAGCAGCTTATATGAGGGTGGGGGGGAGCAGTACTTC
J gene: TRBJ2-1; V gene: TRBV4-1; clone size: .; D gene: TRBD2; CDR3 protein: CASSQVDMGLAGPNEQFF; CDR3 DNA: TGCGCCAGCAGCCAAGTCGATATGGGACTAGCGGGGCCTAATGAGCAGTTCTTC
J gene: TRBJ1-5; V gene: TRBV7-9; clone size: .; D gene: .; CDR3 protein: CASSLVGDNQPQHF; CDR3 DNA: TGTGCCAGCAGCTTAGTCGGAGACAATCAGCCCCAGCATTTT
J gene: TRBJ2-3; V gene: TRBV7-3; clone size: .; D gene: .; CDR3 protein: CASSFPGVDTQYF; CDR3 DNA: TGTGCCAGCAGCTTCCCCGGGGTAGATACGCAGTATTTT
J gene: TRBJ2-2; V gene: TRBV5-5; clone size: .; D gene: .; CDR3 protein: CASTRHQQNTGELFF; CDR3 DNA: TGTGCCAGCACACGACACCAACAGAACACCGGGGAGCTGTTTTTT
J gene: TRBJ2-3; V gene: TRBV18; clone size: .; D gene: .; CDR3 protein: CASSQTRETDTQYF; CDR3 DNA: TGTGCCAGCTCACAGACTAGGGAAACAGATACGCAGTATTTT
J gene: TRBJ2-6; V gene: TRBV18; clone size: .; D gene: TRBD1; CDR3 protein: CASSPRDRGSGANVLTF; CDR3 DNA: TGTGCCAGCTCACCACGGGACAGGGGGTCTGGGGCCAACGTCCTGACTTTC
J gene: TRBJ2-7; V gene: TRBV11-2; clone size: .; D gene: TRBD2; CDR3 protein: CASSLDLNLSGGEQYF; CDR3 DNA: TGTGCCAGCAGCTTAGATCTCAACCTTTCGGGGGGCGAGCAGTACTTC
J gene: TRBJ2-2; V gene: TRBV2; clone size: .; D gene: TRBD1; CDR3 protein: CASRDRVDTGELFF; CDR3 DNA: TGTGCCAGCCGGGACAGGGTTGACACCGGGGAGCTGTTTTTT
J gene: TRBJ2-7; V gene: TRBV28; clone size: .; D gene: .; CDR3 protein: CASSLWARRDSYEQYF; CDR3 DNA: TGTGCCAGCAGTTTATGGGCTCGCAGGGACTCCTACGAGCAGTACTTC
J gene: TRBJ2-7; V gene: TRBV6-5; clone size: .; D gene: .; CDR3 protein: CASKGQSRYEQYF; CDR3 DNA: TGTGCCAGCAAAGGACAGTCGCGCTACGAGCAGTACTTC
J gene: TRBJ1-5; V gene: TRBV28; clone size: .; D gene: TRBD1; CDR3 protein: CAITAGQLKNQPQHF; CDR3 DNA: TGTGCCATCACGGCGGGACAGCTAAAGAATCAGCCCCAGCATTTT
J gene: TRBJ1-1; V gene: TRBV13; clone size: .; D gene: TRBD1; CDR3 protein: CASSYRTGHTEAFF; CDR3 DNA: TGTGCCAGCAGCTACAGGACAGGGCACACTGAAGCTTTCTTT
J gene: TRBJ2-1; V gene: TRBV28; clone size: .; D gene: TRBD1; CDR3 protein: CASSLGQGNFNEQFF; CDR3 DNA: TGTGCCAGCAGTTTAGGACAGGGAAACTTCAATGAGCAGTTCTTC
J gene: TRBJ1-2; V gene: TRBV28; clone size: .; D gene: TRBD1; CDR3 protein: CATKSRGDGHYGYTF; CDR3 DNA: TGTGCCACAAAATCCAGGGGGGACGGGCACTATGGCTACACCTTC
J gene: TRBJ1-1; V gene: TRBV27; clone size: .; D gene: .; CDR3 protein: CASSRGTEAFF; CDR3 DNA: TGTGCCAGCAGTAGGGGCACTGAAGCTTTCTTT
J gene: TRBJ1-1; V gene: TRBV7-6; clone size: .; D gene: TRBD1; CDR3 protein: CASSLVAGQGSTEAFF; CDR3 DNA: TGTGCCAGCAGCTTAGTAGCCGGACAGGGCTCCACTGAAGCTTTCTTT
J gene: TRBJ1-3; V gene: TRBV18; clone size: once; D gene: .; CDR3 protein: CASSPLFQASGNTIYF; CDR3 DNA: TGTGCCAGCTCACCTCTTTTTCAGGCTTCAGGAAACACCATATATTTT
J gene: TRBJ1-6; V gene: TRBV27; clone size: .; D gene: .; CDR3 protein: CASSFQRTGNSPLHF; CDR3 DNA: TGTGCCAGCAGTTTCCAGAGGACGGGGAATTCACCCCTCCACTTT
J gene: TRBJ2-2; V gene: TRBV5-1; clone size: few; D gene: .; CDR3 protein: CASSLAFLGWRRVGELFF; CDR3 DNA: TGCGCCAGCAGCTTGGCCTTCTTAGGGTGGAGGCGAGTCGGGGAGCTGTTTTTT
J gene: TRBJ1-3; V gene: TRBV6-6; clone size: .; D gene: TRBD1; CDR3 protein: CASSPRTGNTIYF; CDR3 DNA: TGTGCCAGCAGTCCGCGGACAGGGAACACCATATATTTT
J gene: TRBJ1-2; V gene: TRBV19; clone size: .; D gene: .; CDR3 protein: CASSSRVKYGYTF; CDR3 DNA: TGTGCCAGTAGTAGCAGGGTGAAGTATGGCTACACCTTC
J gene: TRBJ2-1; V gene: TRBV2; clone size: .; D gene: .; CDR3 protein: CASKKSLPNEQFF; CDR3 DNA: TGTGCCAGCAAAAAGTCGCTACCTAATGAGCAGTTCTTC
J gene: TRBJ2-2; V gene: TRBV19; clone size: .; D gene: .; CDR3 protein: CASSMSGNTGELFF; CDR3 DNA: TGTGCCAGTAGTATGAGCGGGAACACCGGGGAGCTGTTTTTT
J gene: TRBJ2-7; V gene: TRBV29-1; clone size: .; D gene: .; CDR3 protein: CSVEGRLGSYEQYF; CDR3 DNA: TGCAGCGTTGAAGGGAGATTGGGTTCCTACGAGCAGTACTTC
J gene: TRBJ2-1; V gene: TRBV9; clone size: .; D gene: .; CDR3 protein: CASSGRGQTAYNEQFF; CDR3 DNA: TGTGCCAGCAGCGGGCGTGGACAGACTGCATACAATGAGCAGTTCTTC
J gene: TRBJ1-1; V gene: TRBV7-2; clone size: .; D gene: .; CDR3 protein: CASSSTATPDTEAFF; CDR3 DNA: TGTGCCAGCAGCTCAACCGCAACACCCGACACTGAAGCTTTCTTT
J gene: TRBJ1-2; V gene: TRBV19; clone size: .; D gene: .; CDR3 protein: CASSILVGLPYGYTF; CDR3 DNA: TGTGCCAGTAGTATTCTCGTTGGACTTCCCTATGGCTACACCTTC
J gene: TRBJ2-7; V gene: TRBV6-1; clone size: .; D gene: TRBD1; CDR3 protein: CASRATGGSGEQYF; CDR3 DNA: TGTGCCAGCAGAGCGACAGGGGGCTCAGGAGAGCAGTACTTC
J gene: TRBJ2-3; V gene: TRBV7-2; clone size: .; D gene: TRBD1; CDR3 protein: CASSLEGASTDTQYF; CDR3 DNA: TGTGCCAGCAGCTTAGAGGGGGCTAGCACAGATACGCAGTATTTT
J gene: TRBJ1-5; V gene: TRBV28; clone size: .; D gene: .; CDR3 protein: CASSLYYNQPQHF; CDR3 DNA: TGTGCCAGCAGTTTGTACTACAATCAGCCCCAGCATTTT
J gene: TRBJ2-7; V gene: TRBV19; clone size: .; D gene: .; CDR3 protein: CASSIYEEQYF; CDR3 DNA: TGTGCCAGTAGTATATACGAGGAGCAGTACTTC
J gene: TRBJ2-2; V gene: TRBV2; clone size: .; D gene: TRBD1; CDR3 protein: CASSMRTGGYTGELFF; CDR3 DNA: TGTGCCAGCAGTATGAGGACAGGGGGCTACACCGGGGAGCTGTTTTTT
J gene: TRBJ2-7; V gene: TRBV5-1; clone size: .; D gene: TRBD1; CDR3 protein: CASSLVPFGTGGYEQYF; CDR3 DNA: TGCGCCAGCAGCTTGGTCCCGTTCGGGACAGGGGGCTACGAGCAGTACTTC
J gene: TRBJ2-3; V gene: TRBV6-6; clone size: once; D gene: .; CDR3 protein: CASTLAGTDTQYF; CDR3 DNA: TGTGCCAGCACCTTAGCGGGCACAGATACGCAGTATTTT
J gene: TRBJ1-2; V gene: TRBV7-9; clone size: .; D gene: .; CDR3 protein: CASSSGYGYTF; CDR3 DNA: TGTGCCAGCAGCTCGGGATATGGCTACACCTTC
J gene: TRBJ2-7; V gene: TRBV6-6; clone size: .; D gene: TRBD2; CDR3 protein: CASSYLPSGDEQYF; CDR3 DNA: TGTGCCAGCAGTTACTTGCCTAGCGGGGACGAGCAGTACTTC
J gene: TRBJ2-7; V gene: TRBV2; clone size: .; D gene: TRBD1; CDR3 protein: CASLTGATYEQYF; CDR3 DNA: TGTGCCAGCTTGACAGGGGCAACCTACGAGCAGTACTTC
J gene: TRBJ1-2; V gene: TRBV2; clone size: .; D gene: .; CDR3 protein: CASSEFAGDFGYTF; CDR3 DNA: TGTGCCAGCAGTGAATTTGCGGGGGATTTTGGCTACACCTTC